One and the same sample provided the 20 T cell receptor beta chains below, sequenced in a study of blood T cells in healthy people across ages. Next came a second PCR, run for about 7 to 12 cycles, which used a sample-barcoded 5' primer along with a J-beta primer mix. TCRdb redid the calling of the 5' RACE reads with MiXCR, one entry per CDR3 protein. This table has 1.5 million to 2 million distinct CDR3 sequences, over 25% appearing once. The sample taken for sequencing was blood. All receptors derive from a woman in her 30s in good health.

This chain links TRBV20-1 with TRBJ2-7; 7 nucleotides match TRBD2. Germline-derived CDR1 and CDR2 are DFQATT and SNEGSKA (reference sequence). V trimming: 0 bases; J trimming: 1 base; junction bases outside the gene matches: 3. The CDR3 totals 14 residues. CDR3 region: CSARDLRGSYEQYF. As DNA, the CDR3 is TGCAGTGCTAGAGATTTGCGGGGGTCCTACGAGCAGTACTTC.

J is TRBJ2-1 and V is TRBV24-1; TRBD2 matches 9 bases. V dropped 5 bases and J dropped 6; count of bases not matched to a gene: 7. The CDR3 extends over 15 amino acids. The germline gives CDR1 KGHDR, CDR2 SFDVKD. The CDR3 reads CATSAAGGSPNEQFF. CDR3 coding DNA: TGTGCCACCAGTGCGGCGGGAGGGTCTCCCAATGAGCAGTTCTTC.

This clonotype was found a few times. V is TRBV7-9 and J is TRBJ1-1; D remains ambiguous. Deletions cut 4 bases from V and 3 bases from J, with 12 bases between. This CDR3 is built from 14 residues. The germline V gene encodes CDR1 SEHNR and CDR2 FQNEAQ (reference sequence). CDR3 in amino acids: CASSSLLLDTEAFF. CDR3 coding DNA: TGTGCCAGCAGCTCCCTCCTATTGGACACTGAAGCTTTCTTT.

This sequence joins TRBV7-2 and TRBJ2-3; the match to TRBD2 covers 11 bases. After removal of 5 bases from V and 0 bases from J, the junction contained 10 bases not matched to a gene. This CDR3 contains 18 residues. Germline V gene sequence: CDR1 SGHTA, CDR2 FQGNSA. In DNA, the CDR3 is TGTGCCAGCAGCATACTCGGGACTAGCGGAACTAGCACAGATACGCAGTATTTT. Protein: CASSILGTSGTSTDTQYF.

The chain couples TRBV7-2 to TRBJ2-1; 7 nucleotides match TRBD2. Unmatched junction bases numbered 9, after V lost 1 base and J lost 9 bases. CDR1 is SGHTA, CDR2 FQGNSA, per germline. There are 15 residues in the CDR3. Here the CDR3 reads CASSLGGGRAGEQFF. CDR3 DNA: TGTGCCAGCAGCTTAGGCGGCGGGAGAGCGGGTGAGCAGTTCTTC.

The genes are TRBV5-1 and TRBJ2-1, with 10 positions matching TRBD2. The V segment lost 5 bases and the J segment 13 bases; nucleotides outside the gene matches: 6. Germline assignment: CDR1 SGHRS and CDR2 YFSETQ. The CDR3 consists of 12 residues. The CDR3 sequence is CASSSSGGIQFF. The CDR3 bases are TGCGCCAGCAGTTCTAGCGGGGGTATACAGTTCTTC. The whole variable domain, remainder taken from reference TRBV5-1 and TRBJ2-1, is KAGVTQTPRYLIKTRGQQVTLSCSPISGHRSVSWYQQTPGQGLQFLFEYFSETQRNKGNFPGRFSGRQFSNSRSEMNVSTLELGDSALYLCASSSSGGIQFFGPGTRLTVL.

Details on this clonotype: Germline and junction disagree at one end, which may indicate a read error. The chain joins TRBV10-3 to TRBJ2-1; D gene unclear. Germline lookup yields CDR1 ENHRY and CDR2 SYGVKD. There are 14 residues in the CDR3. The CDR3 here is CAIRPGLSCNEQFF. CDR3 in DNA: TGTGCCATCAGACCGGGTCTTTCCTGCAATGAGCAGTTCTTC.

In its sample, this clonotype was seen a few times. V is TRBV6-1 and J is TRBJ2-1; 9 bases fit TRBD2. CDR1 and CDR2 from the germline V gene are MNHNS and SASEGT. The CDR3 is 18 residues long. V lost 7 bases and J lost 3; bases outside the gene matches: 16. In DNA, the CDR3 is TGTGCCAGCACCCGGAGGGGTAGCGGGGGTTTTAACTACAATGAGCAGTTCTTC. It translates to CASTRRGSGGFNYNEQFF.

This chain uses TRBV4-3 with TRBJ2-3; 8 positions agree with TRBD2. This CDR3 comprises 17 residues. Germline V gene sequence: CDR1 LGHNA, CDR2 YSLEER. V gave up 0 bases and J gave up 7 bases; unmatched junction bases: 12. In DNA, the CDR3 is TGCGCCAGCAGCCAAGAATCATTCCAGCGGGAGCCGCATACGCAGTATTTT. This gives the protein CASSQESFQREPHTQYF.

The chain carries TRBV5-4 and TRBJ1-4, with TRBD1 matching over 8 bases. V lost 4 bases and J lost 3; bases outside the gene matches: 5. The CDR3 covers 15 residues. Germline V gene data show CDR1 as SGHNT and CDR2 as YYREEE (reference sequence). As DNA, the CDR3 is TGTGCCAGCAGCCCGCAGGGGGCGGCTAATGAAAAACTGTTTTTT. This translates into CASSPQGAANEKLFF. The variable domain in full, with the rest retrieved from reference TRBV5-4 and TRBJ1-4, is ETGVTQSPTHLIKTRGQQVTLRCSSQSGHNTVSWYQQALGQGPQFIFQYYREEENGRGNFPPRFSGLQFPNYSSELNVNALELDDSALYLCASSPQGAANEKLFFGSGTQLSVL.

On this clonotype itself: This could be a read error, since a much larger clone is one nucleotide away. The chain joins TRBV28 to TRBJ2-1, with 9 bases that match TRBD1. CDR1 MDHEN and CDR2 SYDVKM come from the germline V gene. This CDR3 region has 14 residues. V shed 5 bases and J 10 bases; nucleotides not matched to a gene: 9. Here the CDR3 reads CASSRQGVLYEQFF. In DNA form, the CDR3 reads TGTGCCAGCAGTCGACAGGGGGTCCTCTACGAGCAGTTCTTC.

The CDR3 DNA reads TGTGCCAGCAGTCGGGACAGGGGGGTACGAGGGACCCAGTACTTC. It yields the protein CASSRDRGVRGTQYF. The chain combines TRBV6-5 with TRBJ2-5, with 11 bases identical to TRBD1. V lost 5 bases to trimming and J lost 7 bases; unmatched junction nucleotides: 9. The CDR3 consists of 15 residues. The germline V gene encodes CDR1 MNHEY and CDR2 SVGAGI.

This clonotype was detected once. Here the CDR3 DNA reads TGTGCCAGCAGCCAAGCCGGGGATACCTACGAGCAGTACTTC. Its translation: CASSQAGDTYEQYF. This chain joins TRBV3-1 and TRBJ2-7; possibly TRBD2 for D (5 bases). The CDR3 contains 14 residues. CDR1 is LGHDT and CDR2 is YNNKEL in the germline V gene (reference sequence). V dropped 1 base and J dropped 2 bases, with 9 bases sitting between them.

This clonotype was detected ten times or more. This chain's CDR3 is CASSPRRSGTLGGELFF. The CDR3 bases are TGTGCCAGCAGCCCCAGGCGATCCGGGACCCTAGGCGGGGAGCTGTTTTTT. The V gene is TRBV7-6, the J gene TRBJ2-2; D is possibly TRBD1 or TRBD2 (5 bases each). Trimming took 5 bases from V and 7 from J, leaving 23 bases between them. There are 17 residues in the CDR3. The germline gives CDR1 SGHVS, CDR2 FNYEAQ. The full variable domain, rest sourced from reference TRBV7-6 and TRBJ2-2, is GAGVSQSPRYKVTKRGQDVALRCDPISGHVSLYWYRQALGQGPEFLTYFNYEAQQDKSGLPNDRFSAERPEGSISTLTIQRTEQRDSAMYRCASSPRRSGTLGGELFFGEGSRLTVL.

With regard to this clonotype: This may come from a read error, since a much larger clone is one base off. The chain couples TRBV5-5 to TRBJ2-5; 9 bases agree with TRBD1. The DNA end is a closer match to TRBJ2-7, so the J assignment may be wrong. The CDR3 has 17 residues. CDR1 is SGHKS and CDR2 is YYEKEE in the germline V gene (reference sequence). The CDR3 here is CASSLYWDREIPYEQYF. The CDR3 DNA reads TGTGCCAGCAGCTTGTACTGGGACAGGGAAATTCCCTACGAGCAGTACTTC.

The chain joins TRBV15 to TRBJ2-7; D is unresolved. The V gene lost 4 bases and the J gene lost 4 bases, with 14 bases spanning the gap. Per the germline V gene, CDR1 is LNHNV and CDR2 is YYDKDF (reference sequence). The CDR3 has 14 residues. DNA for the CDR3: TGTGCCACCAGCATAGCACAGAATTCTTACGAGCAGTACTTC. It is translated as CATSIAQNSYEQYF. The whole variable domain, remainder taken from reference TRBV15 and TRBJ2-7, is DAMVIQNPRYQVTQFGKPVTLSCSQTLNHNVMYWYQQKSSQAPKLLFHYYDKDFNNEADTPDNFQSRRPNTSFCFLDIRSPGLGDTAMYLCATSIAQNSYEQYFGPGTRLTVT.

In its sample, this clonotype was seen many times. The V call is TRBV20-1, the J call TRBJ2-4; D not resolved. Germline V gene data show CDR1 as DFQATT and CDR2 as SNEGSKA (reference sequence). V dropped 1 base and J dropped 0 bases, with 7 bases sitting between them. The CDR3 is made up of 14 amino acids. The CDR3 region is CSARAHVAKNIQYF. In DNA, the CDR3 is TGCAGTGCTAGAGCCCACGTAGCCAAAAACATTCAGTACTTC.

This clonotype was picked up a small number of times. The chain joins TRBV25-1 to TRBJ2-3; 9 bases align to TRBD2. The CDR3 is 20 residues long. The V gene's germline CDR1 is MGHDK and CDR2 SYGVNS. J was trimmed by 0 bases and V by 3 bases; bases with no gene match: 16. The CDR3 region is CASSDALYSGSGSSTDTQYF. As DNA, the CDR3 is TGTGCCAGCAGTGATGCCCTCTATAGCGGGAGTGGCTCTAGCACAGATACGCAGTATTTT.

Concerning this clonotype itself: An end of the junction does not agree with germline; a read error may underlie this. The J gene is TRBJ1-2, the V gene TRBV24-1; the match to TRBD1 covers 12 bases. CDR1 and CDR2 (germline): KGHDR, SFDVKD. The CDR3 sequence is 15 residues long. CDR3 residues: CATRDSGTGGNGYTF. The DNA of the CDR3 is TGTGCCACCAGAGATTCCGGGACAGGGGGCAATGGCTACACCTTC.

The rearrangement joins TRBV6-1 to TRBJ2-1; 9 bases are a match to TRBD1. Germline assignment: CDR1 MNHNS and CDR2 SASEGT. With V trimmed by 6 bases and J by 13 bases, 10 bases remained unmatched. The CDR3 loop spans 13 amino acids. This chain's CDR3 is CASRRQGEETQFF. The CDR3 bases are TGTGCCAGCAGGCGACAGGGGGAAGAGACCCAGTTCTTC.